The subject of this entry is one T cell receptor (beta chain). Its specificity is not known. All the patients suffered relapse after autologous stem cell transplantation, and brentuximab vedotin exposure differed. The data were taken from a study of PD-1 blockade in classical Hodgkin lymphoma. Broader study findings: The causes of the repertoire differences, possibly disease activity or prior therapy, remain undefined. Significantly greater TCR diversity emerged by C4D1 in CD4+ cells but not CD8+ cells. Baseline TCR diversity was reportedly lower in newly diagnosed patients than healthy donors.

Produced via immunoSEQ multiplex PCR; TCRdb's table is partial and in-frame only. The sample has roughly 11,000 clones; over 70% are singletons. Germline V gene lookup returns CDR1 SGHTA and CDR2 FQGNSA. This CDR3 has 14 residues. V dropped 2 bases and J dropped 7 bases, with 14 bases sitting between them. The J gene is TRBJ2-5, the V gene TRBV7-2, with D perhaps being TRBD1 or TRBD2 (5 bases each). This TCR was sampled from a human donor with classical Hodgkin lymphoma. The sample was peripheral blood mononuclear cells (PBMCs), taken at baseline. In DNA form, the CDR3 reads TGTGCCAGCAGCTTACGGACGGGACGGGCGACCCAGTACTTC. Protein sequence: CASSLRTGRATQYF.